The 26 T cell receptor beta chains below all came from one sample that was sequenced in a study of blood T cell repertoires in COVID-19. Some clones are missing from TCRdb's copy, which holds only in-frame ones; the method was immunoSEQ multiplex PCR. The table has a few hundred thousand clones, roughly nine tenths seen once. The sequenced sample was PBMCs or T cells enriched from blood (not recorded which). All receptors derive from a woman aged 60 to 75 who had recovered from COVID-19.

This rearrangement joins TRBV7-6 to TRBJ2-3; 8 nucleotides align to TRBD2. The germline gives CDR1 SGHVS, CDR2 FNYEAQ. The CDR3 sequence is 15 residues long. The V and J ends lost 2 bases and 4 bases, in that order; junction bases with no gene match: 5. CDR3 sequence: CASSLFGGGSDTQYF. The CDR3 region has the DNA TGTGCCAGCAGCTTATTCGGGGGGGGTTCAGATACGCAGTATTTT.

V gene TRBV6-5 combines with J gene TRBJ1-3, with 8 nucleotides matching TRBD1. Germline-derived CDR1 and CDR2 are MNHEY and SVGAGI. V lost 6 bases and J lost 7; bases outside the gene matches: 8. The CDR3 consists of 14 residues. CDR3 residues: CASRYDRGGNTIYF. CDR3 nucleotides: TGTGCCAGCAGATATGACAGGGGAGGGAACACCATATATTTT.

This rearrangement joins TRBV5-6 to TRBJ1-2; D might be TRBD1 (5 bases). The CDR3 is 18 amino acids. V lost 0 bases, J lost 0 bases, and 18 bases lay in between. The germline CDR1 and CDR2 sequences are SGHDT and YYEEEE. The chain's CDR3 is CASSLGGRTLVANYGYTF. CDR3 DNA sequence: TGTGCCAGCAGCTTGGGGGGGAGGACGTTAGTAGCTAACTATGGCTACACCTTC.

V and J are TRBV13 and TRBJ1-2; TRBD1 might be the D (6 bases). The CDR3 runs to 15 residues. Germline V gene sequence: CDR1 PRHDT, CDR2 FYEKMQ (reference sequence). Between the trimmed V and J ends, which lost 5 bases and 7 bases, there was a span of 20 bases. The CDR3, as DNA: TGTGCCAGCAGCCCTTCATATCACGACAGGTCTGGCTACACCTTC. Translated, it gives CASSPSYHDRSGYTF.

The rearrangement joins TRBV13 to TRBJ1-2; 9 bases align to TRBD1. The trim removed 3 bases at V and 5 bases at J, leaving 7 bases unmatched. The CDR3 sequence is 15 residues long. Germline V gene lookup returns CDR1 PRHDT and CDR2 FYEKMQ (reference sequence). The CDR3 region has the DNA TGTGCCAGCAGCTTTCTCGGGACAGGGACTTATGGCTACACCTTC. Its translation: CASSFLGTGTYGYTF.

This chain links TRBV2 with TRBJ2-7; 8 bases map to TRBD1. This CDR3 has 14 residues. Trimming took 6 bases from V and 3 from J; bases not matched to a gene: 7. Germline V gene sequence: CDR1 SNHLY, CDR2 FYNNEI. The CDR3 DNA sequence: TGTGCCAGCAGCCGGACAGGGAGGATCTACGAGCAGTACGTC. As protein: CASSRTGRIYEQYV.

The chain uses TRBV19 and TRBJ1-3; D might be TRBD1 (5 bases). The CDR3 contains 15 residues. Deletions cut 5 bases from V and 0 bases from J, with 11 bases between. The germline V gene has CDR1 LNHDA and CDR2 SQIVND (reference sequence). The CDR3 region has the DNA TGTGCCAGTAGTGCTGACAGTAACTCTGGAAACACCATATATTTT. This translates into CASSADSNSGNTIYF.

The V and J genes are TRBV10-3 and TRBJ2-3; unclear D gene. The CDR3 totals 14 residues. The V and J ends lost 0 bases and 5 bases respectively, with 9 bases between them. Germline loops: CDR1 ENHRY, CDR2 SYGVKD. The CDR3 DNA reads as TGTGCCATCAGTGAGTCACTACCAGTAGATACGCAGTATTTT. Its protein is CAISESLPVDTQYF.

The rearrangement links TRBV11-2 to TRBJ2-5, with 9 positions matching TRBD2. Germline-derived CDR1 and CDR2 are SGHAT and FQNNGV. V gave up 1 base and J gave up 3 bases; unmatched junction bases: 3. The CDR3 contains 15 residues. CDR3 coding DNA: TGTGCCAGCAGCTTAGGTCTAGCGGGGAAAGAGACCCAGTACTTC. Protein: CASSLGLAGKETQYF.

The CDR3 DNA is TGTGCCAGCAGCATAGACAGGGGGGCGCAACTGTTTTTT. Its protein product is CASSIDRGAQLFF. The chain carries TRBV7-2 and TRBJ1-4, with 9 bases identical to TRBD1. The J segment lost 12 bases and the V segment lost 5 bases, leaving 7 bases of the junction unmatched. The germline gives CDR1 SGHTA, CDR2 FQGNSA. The CDR3 has 13 amino acids.

This clone was recorded a few times. Here the CDR3 DNA reads TGCGCCAGCAGCTTGGTTGGGGCGAACACTGAAGCTTTCTTT. This gives the protein CASSLVGANTEAFF. The rearrangement links TRBV5-1 to TRBJ1-1; D is perhaps TRBD1 (5 bases). The germline V and J ends were trimmed by 0 bases and 1 base, with 7 bases remaining between them. CDR3 size: 14 residues. The germline V gene encodes CDR1 SGHRS and CDR2 YFSETQ.

The chain links TRBV3-1 (or the pseudogene TRBV3-2) to TRBJ2-1, with 10 bases matching TRBD1. V lost 6 bases to trimming and J lost 10 bases; unmatched junction nucleotides: 12. Germline V gives CDR1 LGHDT, CDR2 YNNKEL (reference sequence). The CDR3 contains 15 residues. As DNA, the CDR3 is TGTGCCAGCAGGGTCGCCGGGACAGGGGAGTTAGAGCAGTTCTTC. Its protein is CASRVAGTGELEQFF.

The chain combines TRBV6-5 with TRBJ1-1; maybe TRBD1 (6 bases). V lost 8 bases, J lost 0 bases, and 13 bases lay in between. The CDR3 runs 14 residues. From germline, CDR1 is MNHEY and CDR2 SVGAGI. The CDR3 loop is CASSWGGLNTEAFF. CDR3 bases: TGTGCCAGCTCTTGGGGGGGCCTGAACACTGAAGCTTTCTTT.

The V call is TRBV7-9, the J call TRBJ2-1; 7 positions match TRBD1. Germline CDR1 and CDR2: SEHNR and FQNEAQ (reference sequence). The junction had 11 bases not matched to a gene; V was cut back by 5 bases and J by 4 bases. CDR3 length equals 16 residues. DNA of the CDR3: TGTGCCAGCAGCCCGCCTGGGATGGGACAGTACAATGAGCAGTTCTTC. This codes for CASSPPGMGQYNEQFF.

J is TRBJ2-1 and V is TRBV4-1, with D hard to call. Germline lookup yields CDR1 MGHRA and CDR2 YSYEKL. The V and J ends lost 1 base and 6 bases respectively, with 7 bases between them. This CDR3 is built from 13 residues. The CDR3, as DNA: TGCGCCAGCAGCCAAGTAGCCGGCAATGAGCAGTTCTTC. Protein sequence: CASSQVAGNEQFF.

The V and J genes are TRBV25-1 and TRBJ2-2; TRBD1 might be the D (6 bases). V was shortened by 2 bases and J by 7 bases, with 11 bases between the two germline ends. The CDR3 runs to 14 residues. Germline V gives CDR1 MGHDK, CDR2 SYGVNS. The CDR3 nucleotides are TGTGCCAGCAGTGAAGCAGGGGATCACGGGGAGCTGTTTTTT. This gives the protein CASSEAGDHGELFF.

In nucleotides, the CDR3 is TGTGCCAGCAGTGAATACGGGGTCATGAACACTGAAGCTTTCTTT. Translation: CASSEYGVMNTEAFF. This chain connects TRBV25-1 to TRBJ1-1; no clear D. Germline CDR1 is MGHDK and CDR2 is SYGVNS. CDR3 length: 15 residues. The germline V and J ends were trimmed by 0 bases and 0 bases, with 8 bases remaining between them.

V is TRBV5-1 and J is TRBJ1-2; TRBD1 matches at 7 bases. The V gene's germline CDR1 is SGHRS and CDR2 YFSETQ. CDR3 length: 13 residues. Germline trimming cut 5 bases from V and 8 bases from J; bases unmatched to any gene: 9. CDR3: CASRLTGEGGYTF. CDR3 nucleotide sequence: TGCGCCAGCAGACTTACAGGGGAAGGAGGCTACACCTTC.

Here the CDR3 reads CASSLEQGQTQYF. CDR3 DNA: TGTGCCAGCAGCTTAGAACAGGGTCAGACCCAGTACTTC. V and J are TRBV7-2 and TRBJ2-5; tentatively, D is TRBD1 (6 bases). CDR1 SGHTA and CDR2 FQGNSA come from the germline V gene. Between the trimmed V and J ends, which lost 1 base and 6 bases, there was a span of 9 bases. This CDR3 spans 13 amino acids.

The chain is built from TRBV4-1 and TRBJ2-1; 8 nucleotides align to TRBD2. The CDR3 is 15 residues long. Germline CDR1 MGHRA, CDR2 YSYEKL. The junction had 3 bases not matched to a gene; V was cut back by 1 base and J by 4 bases. CDR3 nucleotide sequence: TGCGCCAGCAGCCAAGGGCAGCGGGGGTACAATGAGCAGTTCTTC. Protein sequence: CASSQGQRGYNEQFF.

V usage is TRBV5-4 and J usage is TRBJ2-2; TRBD2 matches at 10 bases. The CDR3 consists of 16 residues. V shed 4 bases and J 4 bases; nucleotides not matched to a gene: 7. Germline V gene sequence: CDR1 SGHNT, CDR2 YYREEE (reference sequence). The CDR3 sequence: CASSQAGGPTTGELFF. The CDR3 DNA reads TGTGCCAGCAGCCAAGCGGGGGGGCCGACCACCGGGGAGCTGTTTTTT.

The V and J genes are TRBV7-2 and TRBJ1-1; D gene uncertain. Germline CDR1 is SGHTA and CDR2 is FQGNSA. This CDR3 comprises 15 residues. The V and J ends lost 1 base and 0 bases respectively, with 9 bases between them. CDR3 protein: CASSLGGGLNTEAFF. The DNA of the CDR3 is TGTGCCAGCAGCTTAGGAGGAGGGCTGAACACTGAAGCTTTCTTT.

This clone was seen only once. The chain's CDR3 is CASSQVQGGYTF. The CDR3 DNA follows: TGTGCCAGCAGCCAAGTCCAGGGGGGCTACACCTTC. The genes are TRBV3-1 (or the pseudogene TRBV3-2) and TRBJ1-2; D might be TRBD1 (6 bases). This CDR3 is 12 amino acids long. The germline CDR1 and CDR2 sequences are LGHDT and YNNKEL (reference sequence). V gave up 1 base and J gave up 8 bases, with 8 bases separating them.

The rearrangement links TRBV5-6 to TRBJ2-7, with 7 bases aligning to TRBD1. Germline assignment: CDR1 SGHDT and CDR2 YYEEEE. J lost 2 bases, V lost 4 bases, and 9 bases had no gene match. This CDR3 comprises 15 residues. Here the CDR3 reads CASSPRTGPTYEQYF. Here the CDR3 DNA reads TGTGCCAGCAGCCCACGGACAGGACCAACCTACGAGCAGTACTTC.

V is TRBV6-6 and J is TRBJ1-1; D possibly corresponds to TRBD1 (5 bases). Trimming removed 6 bases from V and 7 bases from J, with 9 bases in between. The CDR3 loop spans 11 amino acids. Germline-derived CDR1 and CDR2 are MNHNY and SVGAGI (reference sequence). The CDR3 sequence: CASSSDSEAFF. For the CDR3, the DNA is TGTGCCAGCAGCTCCGACAGTGAAGCTTTCTTT.

The sample holds one count of this clone. The gene calls are TRBV2 and TRBJ1-1; 8 nucleotides match TRBD1. The CDR3 spans 14 residues. Germline V lookup: CDR1 SNHLY, CDR2 FYNNEI. Germline trimming cut 4 bases from V and 4 bases from J; bases unmatched to any gene: 5. The CDR3 DNA sequence: TGTGCCAGCAGTGCGGGTACAGGGGGCACTGAAGCTTTCTTT. Encoded protein: CASSAGTGGTEAFF.